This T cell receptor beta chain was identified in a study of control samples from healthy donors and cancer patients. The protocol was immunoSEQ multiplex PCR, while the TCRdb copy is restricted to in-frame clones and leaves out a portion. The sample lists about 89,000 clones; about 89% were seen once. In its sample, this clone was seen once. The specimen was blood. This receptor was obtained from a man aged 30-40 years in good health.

CDR3 protein: CASSLLVQGAGEQFF. DNA of the CDR3: TGTGCCAGCAGTTTATTAGTACAGGGGGCGGGTGAGCAGTTCTTC. The chain is built from TRBV27 and TRBJ2-1; 9 nucleotides line up with TRBD1. Germline-derived CDR1 and CDR2 are MNHEY and SMNVEV (reference sequence). Losses at the gene ends were 1 base for V and 9 bases for J; bases not matched to a gene: 7. The CDR3 is 15 residues long.